This T cell receptor (beta chain) derives from a study of CD8+CD57+ T cells in acquired aplastic anemia. The V gene's germline CDR1 is DFQATT and CDR2 SNEGSKA (reference sequence). The CDR3 loop spans 14 amino acids. V was pared by 3 bases and J by 7 bases, with 13 bases between. TCR beta VDJ and CDR3 were profiled, and genomic DNA was the template. Each CDR3 protein gets one entry after TCRdb re-called the reads with MiXCR. This table holds approximately 380,000 distinct CDR3 sequences, 65% to 75% found once. Study-level points and caveats: No significant difference in CD8+ Simpson's diversity was found between patients and controls.

Concerning this clonotype: Its cognate antigen is unknown.

The specimen was sorted CD4+, CD8+, or CD8+CD57+ T cells (not recorded which) from PBMCs. This rearrangement joins TRBV20-1 to TRBJ1-6; D unresolved. The origin of this receptor is a human donor in good health, serving as a control. The CDR3 coding sequence is TGCAGTGCTAGCCAGAGCAATGAGAATTCACCCCTCCACTTT. This encodes CSASQSNENSPLHF.